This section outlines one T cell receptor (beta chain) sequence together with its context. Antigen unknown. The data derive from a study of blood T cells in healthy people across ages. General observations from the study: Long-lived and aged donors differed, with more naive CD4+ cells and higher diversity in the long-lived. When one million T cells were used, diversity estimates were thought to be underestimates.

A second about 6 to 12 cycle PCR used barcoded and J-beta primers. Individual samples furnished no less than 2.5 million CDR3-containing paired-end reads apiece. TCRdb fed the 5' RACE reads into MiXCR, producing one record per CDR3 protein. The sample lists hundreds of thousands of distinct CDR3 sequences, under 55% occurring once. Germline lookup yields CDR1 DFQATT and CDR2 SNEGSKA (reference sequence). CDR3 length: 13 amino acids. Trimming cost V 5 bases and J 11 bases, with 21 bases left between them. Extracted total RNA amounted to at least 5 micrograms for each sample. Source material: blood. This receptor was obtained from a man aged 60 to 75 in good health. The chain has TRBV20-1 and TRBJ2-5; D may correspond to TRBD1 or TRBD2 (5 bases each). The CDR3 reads CSAASTAGDEQYF. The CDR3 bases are TGCAGTGCTGCATCGACAGCCGGGGATGAGCAGTACTTC.